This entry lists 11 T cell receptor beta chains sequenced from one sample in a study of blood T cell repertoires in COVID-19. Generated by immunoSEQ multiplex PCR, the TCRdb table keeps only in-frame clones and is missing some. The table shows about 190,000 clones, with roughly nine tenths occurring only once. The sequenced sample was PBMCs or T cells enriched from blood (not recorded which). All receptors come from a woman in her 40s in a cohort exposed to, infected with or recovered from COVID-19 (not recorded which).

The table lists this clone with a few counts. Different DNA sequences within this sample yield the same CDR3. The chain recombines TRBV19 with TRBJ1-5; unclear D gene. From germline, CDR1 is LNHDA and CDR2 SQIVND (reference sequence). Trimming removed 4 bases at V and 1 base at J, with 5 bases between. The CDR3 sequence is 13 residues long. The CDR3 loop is CASSRQSNQPQHF. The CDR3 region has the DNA TGTGCCAGTAGTAGGCAGAGCAATCAGCCCCAGCATTTT.

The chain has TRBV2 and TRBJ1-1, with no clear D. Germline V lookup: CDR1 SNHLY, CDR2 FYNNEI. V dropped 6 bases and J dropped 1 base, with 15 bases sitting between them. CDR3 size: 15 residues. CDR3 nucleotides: TGTGCCAGCAGCCATAACCTGGGCTCGAACACTGAAGCTTTCTTT. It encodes CASSHNLGSNTEAFF.

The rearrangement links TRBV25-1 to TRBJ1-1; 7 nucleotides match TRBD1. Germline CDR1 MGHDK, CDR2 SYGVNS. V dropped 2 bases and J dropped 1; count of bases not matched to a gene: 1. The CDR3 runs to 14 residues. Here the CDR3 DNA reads TGTGCCAGCAGTGAAAACAGGGGGAACACTGAAGCTTTCTTT. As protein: CASSENRGNTEAFF. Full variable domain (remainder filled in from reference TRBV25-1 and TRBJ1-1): EADIYQTPRYLVIGTGKKITLECSQTMGHDKMYWYQQDPGMELHLIHYSYGVNSTEKGDLSSESTVSRIRTEHFPLTLESARPSHTSQYLCASSENRGNTEAFFGQGTRLTVV.

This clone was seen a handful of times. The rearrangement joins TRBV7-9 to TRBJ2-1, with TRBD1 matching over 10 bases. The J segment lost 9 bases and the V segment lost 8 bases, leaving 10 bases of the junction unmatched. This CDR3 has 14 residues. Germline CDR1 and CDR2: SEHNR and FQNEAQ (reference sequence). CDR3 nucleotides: TGTGCCAGCGGGACAGGGGAAAGTCTGGCTGAGCAGTTCTTC. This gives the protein CASGTGESLAEQFF.

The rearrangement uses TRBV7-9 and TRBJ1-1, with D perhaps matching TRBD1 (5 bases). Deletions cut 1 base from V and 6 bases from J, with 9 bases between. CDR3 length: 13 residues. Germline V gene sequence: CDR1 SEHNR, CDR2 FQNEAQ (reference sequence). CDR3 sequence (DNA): TGTGCCAGCAGCTTAGACAGGAGCCCTGAAGCTTTCTTT. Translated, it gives CASSLDRSPEAFF.

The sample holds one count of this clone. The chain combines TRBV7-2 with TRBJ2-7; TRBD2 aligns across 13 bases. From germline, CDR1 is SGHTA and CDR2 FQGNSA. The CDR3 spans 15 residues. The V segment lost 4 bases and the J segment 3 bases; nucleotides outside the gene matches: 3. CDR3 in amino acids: CASSSWTSGGYEQYF. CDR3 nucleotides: TGTGCCAGCAGCTCTTGGACTAGCGGGGGCTACGAGCAGTACTTC.

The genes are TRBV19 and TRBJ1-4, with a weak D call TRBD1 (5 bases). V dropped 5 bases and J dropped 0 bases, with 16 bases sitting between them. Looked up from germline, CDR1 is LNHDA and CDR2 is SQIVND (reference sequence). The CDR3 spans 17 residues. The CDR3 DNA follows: TGTGCCAGTAGTCTCGGGACTGAGAGTGCAACTAATGAAAAACTGTTTTTT. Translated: CASSLGTESATNEKLFF.

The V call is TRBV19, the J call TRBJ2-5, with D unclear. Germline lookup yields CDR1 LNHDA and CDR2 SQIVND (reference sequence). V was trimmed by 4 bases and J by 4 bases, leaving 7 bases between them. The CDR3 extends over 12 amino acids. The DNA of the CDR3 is TGTGCCAGTAGTACGCTAGGAGAGACCCAGTACTTC. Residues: CASSTLGETQYF.

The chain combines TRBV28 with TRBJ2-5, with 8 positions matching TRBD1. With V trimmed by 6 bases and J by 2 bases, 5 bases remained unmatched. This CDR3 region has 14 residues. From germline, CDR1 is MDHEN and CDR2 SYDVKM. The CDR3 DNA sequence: TGTGCCAGCAGCCTGACAGGGGTACAAGAGACCCAGTACTTC. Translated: CASSLTGVQETQYF.

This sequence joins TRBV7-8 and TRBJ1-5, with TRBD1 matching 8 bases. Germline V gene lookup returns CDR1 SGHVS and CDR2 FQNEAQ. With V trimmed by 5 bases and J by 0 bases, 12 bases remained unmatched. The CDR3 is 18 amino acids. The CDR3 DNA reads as TGTGCCAGCAGCACCAAGATCCCCGGGACAGGTAGCAATCAGCCCCAGCATTTT. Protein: CASSTKIPGTGSNQPQHF.

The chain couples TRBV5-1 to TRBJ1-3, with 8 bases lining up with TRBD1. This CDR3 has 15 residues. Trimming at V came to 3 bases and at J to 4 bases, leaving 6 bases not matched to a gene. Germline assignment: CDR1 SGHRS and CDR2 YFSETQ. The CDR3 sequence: CASSSTGDSGNTIYF. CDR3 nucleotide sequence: TGCGCCAGCAGCTCGACAGGGGACTCCGGAAACACCATATATTTT.